These 27 T cell receptor beta chains were sequenced from one sample in a study of cytotoxic CD8 clonotypes in ibrutinib-treated CLL. Clones were sequenced by immunoSEQ multiplex PCR, and TCRdb holds only the in-frame ones, with some missing. The data hold around 70,000 clones, with roughly 72% observed a single time. Sequencing used PBMCs, obtained after 12 months of ibrutinib treatment. Receptors were obtained from a human donor with chronic lymphocytic leukemia.

This sequence joins TRBV5-1 and TRBJ2-7; D gene unclear. The germline V gene has CDR1 SGHRS and CDR2 YFSETQ. This CDR3 region has 13 residues. The V gene lost 4 bases and the J gene lost 6 bases, with 14 bases spanning the gap. The DNA for the CDR3 is TGCGCCAGCAGCATTAGACCTGAGACCGAGCAGTACTTC. Amino acid sequence: CASSIRPETEQYF.

The chain uses TRBV7-2 and TRBJ1-1; a possible D gene is TRBD1 (6 bases). Germline CDR1 SGHTA, CDR2 FQGNSA. This CDR3 comprises 16 residues. Trimming stripped 3 bases from V and 1 base from J, with 15 bases between. The CDR3 spells CASSFQQGGGNTEAFF. The CDR3 DNA reads as TGTGCCAGCAGCTTCCAACAGGGAGGGGGGAACACTGAAGCTTTCTTT.

This clone was counted only a few times. The chain joins TRBV10-3 to TRBJ1-4, with D unresolved. V lost 4 bases to trimming and J lost 4 bases, with 7 bases between them. The germline gives CDR1 ENHRY, CDR2 SYGVKD. The CDR3 length is 13 residues. CDR3 in amino acids: CAISVQDNEKLFF. The DNA of the CDR3 is TGTGCCATCAGTGTGCAGGATAATGAAAAACTGTTTTTT.

Many counts were recorded for this clone. The genes are TRBV6-1 and TRBJ2-7, with TRBD1 matching 12 bases. With V trimmed by 3 bases and J by 6 bases, 9 bases remained unmatched. The germline V gene has CDR1 MNHNS and CDR2 SASEGT. The CDR3 contains 16 residues. CDR3 nucleotide sequence: TGTGCCAGCAGTGACCTGTCCGGGACAGGGGGCTTCGAGCAGTACTTC. It is translated as CASSDLSGTGGFEQYF.

V usage is TRBV5-3 and J usage is TRBJ2-3, with D perhaps assigned TRBD1 or TRBD2 (5 bases each). TRBV5-3 is an ORF; its function is uncertain. The CDR3 runs to 14 residues. The V gene lost 5 bases and the J gene lost 2 bases, with 12 bases spanning the gap. CDR3 coding DNA: TGTGCCAGAAGGGGGGTGACCCACACAGATACGCAGTATTTT. Its protein product is CARRGVTHTDTQYF.

The chain couples TRBV14 to TRBJ1-1; no firm D call. V lost 0 bases and J lost 4, with 15 bases in between. CDR3 length: 16 residues. The germline CDR1 and CDR2 sequences are SGHDN and FVKESK. The CDR3 reads CASSQDLGSIGTEAFF. In DNA, the CDR3 is TGTGCCAGCAGCCAAGATCTGGGTAGTATAGGCACTGAAGCTTTCTTT.

This chain connects TRBV10-3 to TRBJ1-1; TRBD1 aligns across 8 bases. Losses at the gene ends were 7 bases for V and 10 bases for J; bases not matched to a gene: 5. This CDR3 region has 11 residues. CDR1 ENHRY and CDR2 SYGVKD come from the germline V gene. CDR3 protein: CAITGGTGAFF. In DNA, the CDR3 is TGTGCCATCACTGGCGGGACAGGAGCTTTCTTT.

This clone was seen more than once but under ten times. V and J are TRBV2 and TRBJ1-3; no firm D call. V lost 0 bases, J lost 0 bases, and 9 bases lay in between. The germline V gene encodes CDR1 SNHLY and CDR2 FYNNEI. The CDR3 extends over 16 amino acids. The CDR3 DNA follows: TGTGCCAGCAGTGAAGCGGGCGGTTCCTCTGGAAACACCATATATTTT. It encodes CASSEAGGSSGNTIYF.

V is TRBV7-2 and J is TRBJ1-1; maybe TRBD1 (6 bases). The CDR3 extends over 15 amino acids. V lost 7 bases to trimming and J lost 1 base, with 16 bases between them. Looked up from germline, CDR1 is SGHTA and CDR2 is FQGNSA. This chain's CDR3 is CASIMPGDSNTEAFF. The CDR3 region has the DNA TGTGCCAGCATCATGCCAGGGGATTCGAACACTGAAGCTTTCTTT.

The CDR3 loop is CASSLNRPTDTQYF. The DNA for the CDR3 is TGCGCCAGCAGCTTGAATCGGCCGACAGATACGCAGTATTTT. The rearrangement joins TRBV5-1 to TRBJ2-3, with no clear D. V lost 1 base and J 3 bases, leaving 9 bases between the germline ends. This CDR3 comprises 14 residues. Germline V lookup: CDR1 SGHRS, CDR2 YFSETQ.

The rearrangement joins TRBV11-1 to TRBJ1-5; no definite D call. The germline V and J ends were trimmed by 1 base and 0 bases, with 7 bases remaining between them. The CDR3 runs 15 residues. Looked up from germline, CDR1 is SGHAT and CDR2 is FQDESV (reference sequence). CDR3 in DNA: TGTGCCAGCAGCTTAGGGGCGAATAGCAATCAGCCCCAGCATTTT. Amino acid sequence: CASSLGANSNQPQHF.

This sequence joins TRBV18 and TRBJ2-1; possible D gene TRBD2, 6 bases. The germline V gene encodes CDR1 KGHSH and CDR2 LQKENI. Trimming removed 6 bases at V and 7 bases at J, with 19 bases between. CDR3 length: 15 amino acids. CDR3 protein: CASSPLGGGRNEQFF. CDR3 nucleotide sequence: TGTGCCAGCTCTCCTCTTGGGGGAGGAAGGAATGAGCAGTTCTTC.

For the CDR3, the DNA is TGTGCCAGCAGCCAAGGGACAGCCTACGAGCAGTACTTC. Translated, it gives CASSQGTAYEQYF. The V and J genes are TRBV7-6 and TRBJ2-7; the match to TRBD1 covers 7 bases. Germline V gene sequence: CDR1 SGHVS, CDR2 FNYEAQ. V lost 5 bases, J lost 2 bases, and 3 bases stayed unmatched. This CDR3 is built from 13 residues.

J is TRBJ2-7 and V is TRBV5-4; 10 nucleotides align to TRBD1. V dropped 0 bases and J dropped 4; count of bases not matched to a gene: 10. Germline CDR1 reads SGHNT; CDR2 reads YYREEE (reference sequence). This CDR3 contains 17 residues. CDR3 nucleotide sequence: TGTGCCAGCAGCTTGGGGACAAACCGACAGGGGGCGTACGAGCAGTACTTC. Amino acids: CASSLGTNRQGAYEQYF.

The table lists this clone with a few counts. This rearrangement joins TRBV6-1 to TRBJ2-7; D may be TRBD1 (6 bases). This CDR3 has 14 residues. Trimming pared 6 bases from V and 7 bases from J, leaving 19 bases between. Germline values: CDR1 MNHNS, CDR2 SASEGT. CDR3 in amino acids: CASRALDSQQEQYF. DNA of the CDR3: TGTGCCAGCAGGGCTCTGGACAGCCAGCAGGAGCAGTACTTC.

J is TRBJ1-3 and V is TRBV30; D gene unclear. Germline values: CDR1 GTSNPN, CDR2 SVGIG (reference sequence). This CDR3 spans 13 amino acids. V was cut by 5 bases and J by 0 bases, with 8 bases left in between. CDR3: CAWWTYSGNTIYF. In nucleotides, the CDR3 is TGTGCCTGGTGGACTTACTCTGGAAACACCATATATTTT.

CDR3 loop: CASSEAGGAGETQYF. The CDR3 DNA follows: TGTGCCAGCAGTGAAGCCGGGGGCGCGGGGGAGACCCAGTACTTC. The V gene is TRBV6-4, the J gene TRBJ2-5, with D possibly called TRBD1 or TRBD2 (6 bases each). Germline assignment: CDR1 MRHNA and CDR2 SNTAGT. Trimming left V 3 bases short and J 5 bases short, with 16 bases between. The CDR3 totals 15 residues.

This chain connects TRBV6-1 to TRBJ1-2; D possibly corresponds to TRBD1 (5 bases). This CDR3 comprises 14 residues. Trimming pared 0 bases from V and 7 bases from J, leaving 12 bases between. Germline CDR1 is MNHNS and CDR2 is SASEGT. CDR3 sequence (DNA): TGTGCCAGCAGTGAAGCTGCCTCCGGGGGTGGCTACACCTTC. Its protein is CASSEAASGGGYTF.

This chain joins TRBV4-1 and TRBJ1-4; 9 bases are a match to TRBD1. Germline V lookup: CDR1 MGHRA, CDR2 YSYEKL. The CDR3 totals 16 residues. The V segment lost 0 bases and the J segment 5 bases; nucleotides outside the gene matches: 4. CDR3: CASSQEGQGRNEKLFF. The CDR3 DNA reads TGCGCCAGCAGCCAAGAGGGACAGGGACGAAATGAAAAACTGTTTTTT.

CDR3 sequence reads: CASSLDGTGSFGEQFF. CDR3 bases: TGTGCCAGCAGTTTAGATGGGACAGGTTCATTCGGTGAGCAGTTCTTC. This chain uses TRBV27 with TRBJ2-1; TRBD1 agrees at 8 bases. The length of the CDR3 is 16 residues. The germline gives CDR1 MNHEY, CDR2 SMNVEV (reference sequence). The V and J ends lost 2 bases and 9 bases, in that order; junction bases with no gene match: 12.

This clone has only a few counts. The rearrangement links TRBV27 to TRBJ1-2; 8 bases match TRBD1. Germline-derived CDR1 and CDR2 are MNHEY and SMNVEV (reference sequence). The CDR3 consists of 16 residues. J was trimmed by 2 bases and V by 5 bases; bases with no gene match: 10. As DNA, the CDR3 is TGTGCCAGCAGTCCAGCCTGGACAGGGAGCAACTATGGCTACACCTTC. Its protein is CASSPAWTGSNYGYTF.

The rearrangement links TRBV6-6 to TRBJ2-7, with no clear D. In germline, CDR1 is MNHNY, CDR2 SVGAGI (reference sequence). V gave up 5 bases and J gave up 4 bases, with 9 bases separating them. CDR3 length: 12 residues. The CDR3 loop reads CASSRQVYEQYF. The CDR3 DNA sequence: TGTGCCAGCAGTCGACAAGTGTACGAGCAGTACTTC.

This chain connects TRBV28 to TRBJ1-4; 8 bases fit TRBD1. The CDR3 contains 16 residues. Germline CDR1 and CDR2: MDHEN and SYDVKM. Trimming at V came to 6 bases and at J to 5 bases, leaving 11 bases not matched to a gene. The CDR3 region has the DNA TGTGCCAGCAGGTCTTCCAGGGGGCTATGGAATGAAAAACTGTTTTTT. Translating it yields CASRSSRGLWNEKLFF.

This sequence joins TRBV18 and TRBJ2-7; a weak D match, TRBD2 (5 bases). This CDR3 contains 14 residues. V was clipped by 3 bases and J by 6 bases, with 15 bases between them. The germline gives CDR1 KGHSH, CDR2 LQKENI. The CDR3, as DNA: TGTGCCAGCTCACCGGGCCGGGATGATACCGAGCAGTACTTC. It translates to CASSPGRDDTEQYF. The variable domain in full, with the rest retrieved from reference TRBV18 and TRBJ2-7, is NAGVMQNPRHLVRRRGQEARLRCSPMKGHSHVYWYRQLPEEGLKFMVYLQKENIIDESGMPKERFSAEFPKEGPSILRIQQVVRGDSAAYFCASSPGRDDTEQYFGPGTRLTVT.

CDR3 loop: CASSEQGAGTDTQYF. The CDR3 nucleotides read TGTGCCAGTAGCGAACAGGGGGCCGGGACAGATACGCAGTATTTT. This chain uses TRBV19 with TRBJ2-3; 9 bases align to TRBD1. V trimming: 6 bases; J trimming: 3 bases; junction bases outside the gene matches: 7. CDR1 and CDR2 (germline): LNHDA, SQIVND (reference sequence). The CDR3 has 15 residues.

This clone has more than one count but fewer than ten. The rearrangement uses TRBV18 and TRBJ1-2, with TRBD1 identical over 9 bases. Germline V gene sequence: CDR1 KGHSH, CDR2 LQKENI. The CDR3 loop spans 16 amino acids. V shed 3 bases and J 2 bases; nucleotides not matched to a gene: 7. The CDR3 coding sequence is TGTGCCAGCTCACCCCTCCGGACAGGGGAGAACTATGGCTACACCTTC. It yields the protein CASSPLRTGENYGYTF. The full variable domain, completed using reference TRBV18 and TRBJ1-2, is NAGVMQNPRHLVRRRGQEARLRCSPMKGHSHVYWYRQLPEEGLKFMVYLQKENIIDESGMPKERFSAEFPKEGPSILRIQQVVRGDSAAYFCASSPLRTGENYGYTFGSGTRLTVV.

In its sample, this clone was seen a few times. This chain links TRBV10-3 with TRBJ1-2; no clear D. V was trimmed by 6 bases and J by 8 bases, leaving 13 bases between them. Germline CDR1 and CDR2: ENHRY and SYGVKD. This CDR3 has 12 residues. CDR3 DNA sequence: TGTGCCATCAGAACGGGTCTGAAAGGCTACACCTTC. It specifies CAIRTGLKGYTF.